This section outlines one TCR beta chain sequence together with its context. The sample comes from a study of T cell responses to AZD1222 COVID-19 vaccine. Trimming stripped 4 bases from V and 3 bases from J, with 12 bases between. Germline V gene data show CDR1 as MDHEN and CDR2 as SYDVKM. This CDR3 region has 14 residues. Measured with immunoSEQ multiplex PCR; TCRdb has only the in-frame clones, and not every one. Of about 56,000 clones listed, around 80% were seen once; the top ten hold less than 5%. The chain carries TRBV28 and TRBJ2-5; D not certain. The TCR was taken from an adult who received the AZD1222 COVID-19 vaccine. The sample here was peripheral blood, taken 28 days after the second AZD1222 dose. CDR3 bases: TGTGCCAGCAGTTCCCGGGCCCTGGAAGAGACCCAGTACTTC. Protein sequence: CASSSRALEETQYF.